This T cell receptor beta chain originates from a study of blood T cell repertoires in COVID-19. Background on the study: Collection of acute and convalescent COVID-19 samples took place in the United States, Italy and Spain.

Original analysis: How many nucleated cells were present was estimated from reference gene primer amplification. Measured with immunoSEQ multiplex PCR; TCRdb has only the in-frame clones, and not every one. Clone size and V and J calls were adopted from that table, with D and trimming inferred from the DNA. The sample yields 140,000 to 150,000 clones, roughly four fifths seen once. This CDR3 is 15 amino acids long. In germline, CDR1 is LGHNA, CDR2 YNFKEQ. V was pared by 4 bases and J by 4 bases, with 3 bases of the junction left unmatched. The sequenced sample was peripheral blood. V usage is TRBV4-2 and J usage is TRBJ2-1; TRBD2 matches at 11 bases. This clonotype was sampled from a human donor with acute or convalescent COVID-19. The donor label of this sample is uncertain. The CDR3 here is CASSPLAGEYNEQFF. The CDR3, as DNA: TGTGCCAGCAGCCCACTAGCGGGGGAGTACAATGAGCAGTTCTTC.